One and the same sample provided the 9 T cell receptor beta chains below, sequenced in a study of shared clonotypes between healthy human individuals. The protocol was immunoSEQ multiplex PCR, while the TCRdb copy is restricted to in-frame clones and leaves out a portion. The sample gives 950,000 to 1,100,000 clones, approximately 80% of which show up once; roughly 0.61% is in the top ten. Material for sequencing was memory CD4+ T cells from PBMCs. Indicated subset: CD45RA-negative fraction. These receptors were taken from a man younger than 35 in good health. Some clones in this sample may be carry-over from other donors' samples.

The CDR3 nucleotides are TGCAGCGTCACCGGGTCCTACCGCTCTGGGGCCAACGTCCTGACTTTC. Encoded protein: CSVTGSYRSGANVLTF. The J gene is TRBJ2-6, the V gene TRBV29-1; D uncertain. V was pared by 6 bases and J by 0 bases, with 15 bases between. The CDR3 is 16 residues long. Germline V gene sequence: CDR1 SQVTM, CDR2 ANQGSEA. Looking up the rest from reference TRBV29-1 and TRBJ2-6 gives the full variable domain: SAVISQKPSRDICQRGTSLTIQCQVDSQVTMMFWYRQQPGQSLTLIATANQGSEATYESGFVIDKFPISRPNLTFSTLTVSNMSPEDSSIYLCSVTGSYRSGANVLTFGAGSRLTVL.

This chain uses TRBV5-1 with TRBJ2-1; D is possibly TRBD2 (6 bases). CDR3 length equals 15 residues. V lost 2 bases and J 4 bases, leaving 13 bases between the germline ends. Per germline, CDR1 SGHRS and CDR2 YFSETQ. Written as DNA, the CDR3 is TGCGCCAGCAGCTTATATCGGGGGAGGTACAATGAGCAGTTCTTC. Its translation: CASSLYRGRYNEQFF.

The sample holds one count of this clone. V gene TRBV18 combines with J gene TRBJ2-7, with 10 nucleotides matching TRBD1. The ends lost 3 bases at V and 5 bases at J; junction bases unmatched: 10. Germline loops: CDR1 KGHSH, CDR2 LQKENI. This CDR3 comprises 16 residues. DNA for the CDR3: TGTGCCAGCTCACCCATAAGGGACAGGGGTATCGACGAGCAGTACTTC. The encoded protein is CASSPIRDRGIDEQYF.

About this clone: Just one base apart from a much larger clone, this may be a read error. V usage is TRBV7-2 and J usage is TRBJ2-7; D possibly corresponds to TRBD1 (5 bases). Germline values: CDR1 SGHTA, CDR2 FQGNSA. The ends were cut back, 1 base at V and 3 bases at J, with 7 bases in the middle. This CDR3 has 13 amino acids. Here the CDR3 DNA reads TGTGCCAGCAGCTTAGACAGGAGCTACGAGCAGTACTTC. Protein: CASSLDRSYEQYF.

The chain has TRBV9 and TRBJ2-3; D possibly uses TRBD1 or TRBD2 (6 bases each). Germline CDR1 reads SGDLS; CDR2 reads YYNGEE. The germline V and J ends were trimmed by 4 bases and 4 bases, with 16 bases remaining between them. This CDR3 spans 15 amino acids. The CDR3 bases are TGTGCCAGCAGCTCAAGGGGGAGGAGTCCAGATACGCAGTATTTT. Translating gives CASSSRGRSPDTQYF.

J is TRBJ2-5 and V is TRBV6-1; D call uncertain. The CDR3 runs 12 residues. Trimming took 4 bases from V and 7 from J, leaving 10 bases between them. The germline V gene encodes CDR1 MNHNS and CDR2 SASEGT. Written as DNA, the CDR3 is TGTGCCAGCAGTGCCTCCCGCCTGACCCAGTACTTC. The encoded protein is CASSASRLTQYF.

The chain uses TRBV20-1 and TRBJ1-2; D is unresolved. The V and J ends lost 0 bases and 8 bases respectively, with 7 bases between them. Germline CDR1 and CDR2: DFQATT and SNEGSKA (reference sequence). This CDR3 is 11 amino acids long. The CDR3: CSARDRWGYTF. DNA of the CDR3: TGCAGTGCTAGAGATCGCTGGGGCTACACCTTC.

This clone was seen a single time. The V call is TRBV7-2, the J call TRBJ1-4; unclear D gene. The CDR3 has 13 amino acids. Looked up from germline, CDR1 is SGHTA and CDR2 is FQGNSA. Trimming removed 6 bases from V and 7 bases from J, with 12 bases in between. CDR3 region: CASRVVGSEKLFF. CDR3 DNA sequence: TGTGCCAGCAGGGTCGTGGGTAGTGAAAAACTGTTTTTT.

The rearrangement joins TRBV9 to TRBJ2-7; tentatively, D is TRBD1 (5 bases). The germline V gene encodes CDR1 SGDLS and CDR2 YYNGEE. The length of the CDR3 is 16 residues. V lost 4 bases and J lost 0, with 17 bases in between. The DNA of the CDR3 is TGTGCCAGCAGCCCCAGGGTTGGCGGCACCTCCTACGAGCAGTACTTC. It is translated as CASSPRVGGTSYEQYF.